A single sample is the source of the 17 T cell receptor beta chains below, sequenced in a study of beta chain features in type 1 diabetes. Study outcomes and limitations: All four CD4+ subsets of Type 1 diabetes patients contained TCRB CDR3s that were moderately but significantly shorter.

Antigens for these TCRs are unknown. Expressed TCRB transcripts were sequenced because the isolated RNA had all been reverse transcribed beforehand. Generated by immunoSEQ multiplex PCR, the TCRdb table keeps only in-frame clones and is missing some. Of 400,000 or so clones listed, over 8.5% were seen once; the top ten hold about 0.6%. The sequenced sample consisted of central memory CD4+ T cells from blood. These receptors were obtained from a man aged 30 to 39 with type 1 diabetes.

In its sample, this clone was seen a few times. The chain recombines TRBV11-2 with TRBJ1-1; TRBD1 is a possible D gene (6 bases). CDR1 and CDR2 (germline): SGHAT, FQNNGV. CDR3 size: 14 residues. V lost 5 bases, J lost 7 bases, and 17 bases lay in between. The chain's CDR3 is CASSRALQGLEAFF. CDR3 coding DNA: TGTGCCAGCAGCCGCGCCCTACAGGGACTTGAAGCTTTCTTT.

V is TRBV19 and J is TRBJ1-3; D gene ambiguous. V was trimmed by 7 bases and J by 0 bases, leaving 19 bases between them. Germline V gives CDR1 LNHDA, CDR2 SQIVND (reference sequence). This CDR3 spans 17 amino acids. The CDR3 DNA is TGTGCCAGTATCAACGGACGGAGCAAGAGCTCTGGAAACACCATATATTTT. Residues: CASINGRSKSSGNTIYF.

The rearrangement uses TRBV6-1 and TRBJ2-5; a possible D gene is TRBD2 (6 bases). The germline gives CDR1 MNHNS, CDR2 SASEGT. The V end was cut by 8 bases, the J end by 7 bases, with 14 bases between. This CDR3 contains 12 residues. CDR3 nucleotides: TGTGCCAGCGGTCGGGGGTCCGGGACCCAGTACTTC. Protein sequence: CASGRGSGTQYF.

J is TRBJ1-2 and V is TRBV4-3; D call uncertain. CDR1 LGHNA and CDR2 YSLEER come from the germline V gene. The CDR3 sequence is 16 residues long. Between the trimmed V and J ends, which lost 0 bases and 7 bases, there was a span of 18 bases. CDR3 residues: CASSQDLMGPDGGYTF. CDR3 coding DNA: TGCGCCAGCAGCCAAGATCTTATGGGCCCCGACGGTGGCTACACCTTC.

The rearrangement uses TRBV5-4 and TRBJ1-5; 7 positions agree with TRBD1. The junction had 8 bases not matched to a gene; V was cut back by 6 bases and J by 5 bases. The CDR3 contains 14 residues. Germline CDR1 reads SGHNT; CDR2 reads YYREEE (reference sequence). The CDR3 loop reads CASTIAGGHQPQHF. DNA for the CDR3: TGTGCCAGCACCATAGCAGGGGGGCATCAGCCCCAGCATTTT.

This clone has more than one count but fewer than ten. This chain's CDR3 is CASSPSGGAGYGYTF. The CDR3 region has the DNA TGTGCCAGCAGTCCCTCAGGGGGAGCGGGCTATGGCTACACCTTC. This chain joins TRBV6-6 and TRBJ1-2, with 7 bases matching TRBD1. Germline-derived CDR1 and CDR2 are MNHNY and SVGAGI (reference sequence). The J segment lost 4 bases and the V segment lost 5 bases, leaving 10 bases of the junction unmatched. This CDR3 is built from 15 residues.

This clone appeared many times. The V call is TRBV7-2, the J call TRBJ2-1, with TRBD1 matching 8 bases. Germline CDR1 reads SGHTA; CDR2 reads FQGNSA. The CDR3 covers 12 residues. Trimming removed 5 bases from V and 14 bases from J; junction bases left unmatched: 8. CDR3 DNA: TGTGCCAGCAGCCAAGGAACAGGGGGGAAGTTCTTC. Its protein is CASSQGTGGKFF.

This clone was recorded a few times. Other DNA sequences in this sample translate to the same CDR3. The chain recombines TRBV7-2 with TRBJ1-5; D is unresolved. V lost 6 bases, J lost 4 bases, and 10 bases lay in between. Per the germline V gene, CDR1 is SGHTA and CDR2 is FQGNSA. The CDR3 is 13 residues long. CDR3 DNA sequence: TGTGCCAGCAGTCTAAACCCTAATCAGCCCCAGCATTTT. It encodes CASSLNPNQPQHF.

This rearrangement joins TRBV25-1 to TRBJ1-5; the D is unclear. Trimming took 4 bases from V and 1 from J, leaving 8 bases between them. Germline V gene sequence: CDR1 MGHDK, CDR2 SYGVNS. This CDR3 comprises 14 residues. CDR3 sequence reads: CASSARTSNQPQHF. CDR3 in DNA: TGTGCCAGCAGTGCCCGGACGAGCAATCAGCCCCAGCATTTT.

In this sample, this clone turned up a few times. V gene TRBV7-9 combines with J gene TRBJ2-1; TRBD1 aligns across 8 bases. Germline-derived CDR1 and CDR2 are SEHNR and FQNEAQ (reference sequence). The CDR3 is 14 residues long. The V and J ends lost 5 bases and 6 bases, in that order; junction bases with no gene match: 6. The CDR3 loop is CASSPGTGSNEQFF. CDR3 sequence (DNA): TGTGCCAGCAGCCCCGGGACAGGTAGCAATGAGCAGTTCTTC.

The genes are TRBV5-1 and TRBJ2-5, with D maybe TRBD2 (5 bases). Germline V gives CDR1 SGHRS, CDR2 YFSETQ. V was shortened by 4 bases and J by 4 bases, with 14 bases between the two germline ends. This CDR3 spans 14 amino acids. The CDR3 loop reads CASSTEGHTETQYF. The CDR3 DNA is TGCGCCAGCAGCACCGAGGGTCACACAGAGACCCAGTACTTC. The variable domain in full, completed from reference TRBV5-1 and TRBJ2-5, reads KAGVTQTPRYLIKTRGQQVTLSCSPISGHRSVSWYQQTPGQGLQFLFEYFSETQRNKGNFPGRFSGRQFSNSRSEMNVSTLELGDSALYLCASSTEGHTETQYFGPGTRLLVL.

This clone came up a few times. The chain carries TRBV7-6 and TRBJ2-7; the D is unclear. Germline assignment: CDR1 SGHVS and CDR2 FNYEAQ. This CDR3 has 13 amino acids. Trimming removed 5 bases at V and 2 bases at J, with 10 bases between. The CDR3 protein is CASSGFRAYEQYF. The CDR3 DNA is TGTGCCAGCAGCGGCTTTAGGGCCTACGAGCAGTACTTC. The full variable domain, completed using reference TRBV7-6 and TRBJ2-7, is GAGVSQSPRYKVTKRGQDVALRCDPISGHVSLYWYRQALGQGPEFLTYFNYEAQQDKSGLPNDRFSAERPEGSISTLTIQRTEQRDSAMYRCASSGFRAYEQYFGPGTRLTVT.

V usage is TRBV18 and J usage is TRBJ1-2; D might be TRBD1 (5 bases). The CDR3 has 18 amino acids. CDR1 and CDR2 (germline): KGHSH, LQKENI. The germline V and J ends were trimmed by 4 bases and 0 bases, with 21 bases remaining between them. The CDR3 nucleotides are TGTGCCAGCTCACTCGGGTGGGGCCGCGCAACTTCTAACTATGGCTACACCTTC. Protein sequence: CASSLGWGRATSNYGYTF.

This clone was detected ten times or more. J is TRBJ1-5 and V is TRBV28; unclear D gene. The V and J ends lost 8 bases and 0 bases respectively, with 14 bases between them. The CDR3 length is 15 residues. CDR1 is MDHEN and CDR2 is SYDVKM in the germline V gene. CDR3 sequence reads: CASLSGSLSNQPQHF. CDR3 nucleotide sequence: TGTGCCAGCCTTAGCGGGTCTCTTAGCAATCAGCCCCAGCATTTT.

The chain links TRBV5-1 to TRBJ1-2; D is unresolved. V dropped 4 bases and J dropped 5 bases, with 15 bases sitting between them. The germline gives CDR1 SGHRS, CDR2 YFSETQ. The CDR3 sequence is 14 residues long. CDR3 protein: CASSQDPVSYGYTF. The CDR3 bases are TGCGCCAGCAGCCAAGATCCAGTGTCATATGGCTACACCTTC.

The sample holds many counts of this clone. The genes are TRBV6-4 and TRBJ2-3; 7 nucleotides match TRBD2. After removal of 5 bases from V and 3 bases from J, the junction contained 5 bases not matched to a gene. CDR1 MRHNA and CDR2 SNTAGT come from the germline V gene. This CDR3 region has 14 residues. The DNA for the CDR3 is TGTGCCAGCAGTAGAGGACTAGGGACAGATACGCAGTATTTT. The encoded protein is CASSRGLGTDTQYF.

This clone was seen more than once but under ten times. The CDR3 region is CASSLAGAPETQYF. The CDR3 coding sequence is TGTGCCAGCAGTTTAGCGGGGGCTCCTGAGACCCAGTACTTC. V and J are TRBV27 and TRBJ2-5; the D gene is possibly TRBD2 (7 bases). Germline CDR1 MNHEY, CDR2 SMNVEV (reference sequence). This CDR3 comprises 14 residues. Trimming left V 2 bases short and J 5 bases short, with 12 bases between.